Listed below are T cell receptor beta chains from one sample, sequenced in a study of blood T cell repertoires in COVID-19. Assay: immunoSEQ multiplex PCR; the TCRdb copy retains only in-frame clones and omits some. Here the sample spans roughly 450,000 clones, around 91% being singletons. Sequencing input: PBMCs or T cells enriched from blood (not recorded which). These receptors were taken from a man aged 18 to 35 who had recovered from COVID-19. CDR3s include the opening cysteine and the closing phenylalanine or tryptophan. A D gene is named only where the DNA matches it firmly. Where a row states a size, it is once, few, many or the class of an expanded clone; other rows omit it.

J gene | clone size | V gene | D gene | CDR3 DNA | CDR3 protein
TRBJ1-1 | - | TRBV3-1/TRBV3-2 | - | TGTGCCAGCAGCTCCCGGGTGGGACTAGGGGCTTTCTTT | CASSSRVGLGAFF
TRBJ1-1 | - | TRBV10-3 | - | TGTGCCATCAGAGGGGCTAACACTGAAGCTTTCTTT | CAIRGANTEAFF
TRBJ1-5 | few | TRBV11-2 | - | TGTGCCAGCGGAAGGGGGGGGAGCAATCAGCCCCAGCATTTT | CASGRGGSNQPQHF
TRBJ2-7 | - | TRBV6-5 | TRBD2 | TGTGCCAGCCAGACGGGAGGGAACGAGCAGTACTTC | CASQTGGNEQYF
TRBJ1-3 | - | TRBV11-2 | TRBD1 | TGTGCCAGCAGCTCCCCCCTATGGTCACAGGGGGCCCCTGGAAACACCATATATTTT | CASSSPLWSQGAPGNTIYF
TRBJ2-7 | once | TRBV11-3 | - | TGTGCCAGCAGCTTAACATTACGCCCCTACGAGCAGTACTTC | CASSLTLRPYEQYF
TRBJ1-6 | - | TRBV5-1 | - | TGCGCCAGCAGCCTAGATTTCGATTCACCCCTCCACTTT | CASSLDFDSPLHF
TRBJ2-1 | - | TRBV10-3 | TRBD2 | TGTGCCATCAGCACCGGGACTAGTATTGAGCAGTTCTTC | CAISTGTSIEQFF
TRBJ2-5 | once | TRBV7-2 | - | TGTGCCCGTAGTCCGAAAAAAGAGACCCAGTACTTC | CARSPKKETQYF
TRBJ1-2 | - | TRBV4-1 | - | TGCGCCAGCAGCCAAGAGACAGGCCCTTATGGCTACACCTTC | CASSQETGPYGYTF